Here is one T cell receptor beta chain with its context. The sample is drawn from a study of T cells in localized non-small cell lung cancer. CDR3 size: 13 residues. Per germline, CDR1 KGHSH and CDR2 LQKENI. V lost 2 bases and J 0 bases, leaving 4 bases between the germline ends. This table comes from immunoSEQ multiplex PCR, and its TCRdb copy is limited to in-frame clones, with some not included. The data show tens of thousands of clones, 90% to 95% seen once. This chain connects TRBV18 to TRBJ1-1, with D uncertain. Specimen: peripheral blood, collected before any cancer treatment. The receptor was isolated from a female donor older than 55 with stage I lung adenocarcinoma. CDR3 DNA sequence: TGTGCCAGCTCACCAGCAGTGAACACTGAAGCTTTCTTT. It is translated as CASSPAVNTEAFF.